One TCR beta chain is described in this entry. This entry belongs to a study of blood T cell repertoires in COVID-19. The ends lost 4 bases at V and 3 bases at J; junction bases unmatched: 14. Per germline, CDR1 SGHNT and CDR2 YENEEA. The CDR3 sequence is 17 residues long. Everyone who took part was 18 to 89 years old, and they came from 24 US areas. Methods used by the authors: Estimated nucleated cell counts came from reference gene primer amplification. TCRdb's copy holds only in-frame clones and misses some; the assay was immunoSEQ multiplex PCR. The DNA gave D and trimming, while V, J and clone size come from that table. This sample has some 230,000 clones, with more than 80% found just once.

The chain has TRBV11-3 and TRBJ2-5, with 7 bases matching TRBD1. Sequenced input: PBMCs or T cells enriched from blood (not recorded which). This TCR was sampled from a woman in her late teens or twenties in a cohort exposed to, infected with or recovered from COVID-19 (not recorded which). CDR3 bases: TGTGCCAGCAGCTCAGCAATTCGGGACAGCCGGAAAGAGACCCAGTACTTC. Protein product: CASSSAIRDSRKETQYF.